This T cell receptor (beta chain) was sequenced during a study of blood T cell repertoires in COVID-19. Study-level background: The cDNA or gDNA used as material had been derived from T cells, B-cell-depleted T cells, or PBMCs.

Clones were read by immunoSEQ multiplex PCR, and TCRdb kept only the in-frame ones, dropping some. The table has about 270,000 clones, approximately 86% seen once. The clonotype originates from a woman aged 18-29 years with acute or convalescent COVID-19. Sequenced input: peripheral blood.

CDR3 loop: CASGLRVNTEAFF. The DNA for the CDR3 is TGTGCCAGTGGTTTACGGGTGAACACTGAAGCTTTCTTT. This chain connects TRBV19 to TRBJ1-1; no firm D call. Germline V gene data show CDR1 as LNHDA and CDR2 as SQIVND (reference sequence). CDR3 size: 13 residues. The germline V and J ends were trimmed by 8 bases and 0 bases, with 10 bases remaining between them. The full variable domain, in which reference TRBV19 and TRBJ1-1 provide the parts outside the CDR3, is DGGITQSPKYLFRKEGQNVTLSCEQNLNHDAMYWYRQDPGQGLRLIYYSQIVNDFQKGDIAEGYSVSREKKESFPLTVTSAQKNPTAFYLCASGLRVNTEAFFGQGTRLTVV.